This passage covers 14 T cell receptor beta chains from one sample sequenced in a study of blood T cell repertoires in COVID-19. Sequencing used immunoSEQ multiplex PCR; TCRdb keeps in-frame clones, though not all of them. The data show 220,000 or so clones, about nine tenths seen once. The specimen was peripheral blood. All receptors come from a man in his 60s who had recovered from COVID-19.

This chain connects TRBV15 to TRBJ1-4, with D possibly being TRBD1 (5 bases). Germline values: CDR1 LNHNV, CDR2 YYDKDF (reference sequence). Trimming removed 0 bases at V and 7 bases at J, with 15 bases between. The CDR3 runs to 16 residues. The CDR3 region is CATSRDFGAGGEKLFF. The CDR3 DNA reads TGTGCCACCAGCAGAGATTTTGGGGCGGGAGGTGAAAAACTGTTTTTT.

This clone was seen a handful of times. This chain joins TRBV24-1 and TRBJ2-1; no definite D call. This CDR3 has 12 residues. V lost 5 bases and J 6 bases, leaving 7 bases between the germline ends. Germline CDR1 KGHDR, CDR2 SFDVKD. CDR3 in amino acids: CATSGSTNEQFF. Written as DNA, the CDR3 is TGTGCCACCAGTGGTAGCACCAATGAGCAGTTCTTC.

V usage is TRBV19 and J usage is TRBJ1-2; 8 nucleotides agree with TRBD1. Germline V CDR1 and CDR2: LNHDA, SQIVND (reference sequence). The CDR3 is 15 amino acids. The V gene end was trimmed by 3 bases and the J gene end by 0 bases; junction bases not matched to a gene: 3. This CDR3 reads CASSIGTGPNYGYTF. CDR3 DNA: TGTGCCAGTAGTATTGGGACAGGACCTAACTATGGCTACACCTTC.

The V and J genes are TRBV4-3 and TRBJ2-1, with D possibly TRBD2 on 5 matching bases. V was trimmed by 2 bases and J by 0 bases, leaving 8 bases between them. This CDR3 has 15 amino acids. Germline V gene lookup returns CDR1 LGHNA and CDR2 YSLEER. CDR3: CASSQLTSSYNEQFF. Written as DNA, the CDR3 is TGCGCCAGCAGCCAACTTACTAGCTCCTACAATGAGCAGTTCTTC.

This chain connects TRBV12-3 or TRBV12-4 to TRBJ1-2; 8 nucleotides align to TRBD1. The CDR3 covers 13 residues. With 3 bases clipped from V and 7 bases from J, the junction kept 4 bases outside the gene matches. DNA for the CDR3: TGTGCCAGCAGTTTTATACAGGGGGGTGGCTACACCTTC. This gives the protein CASSFIQGGGYTF.

The rearrangement joins TRBV5-1 to TRBJ2-7, with TRBD1 as a possible D gene (6 bases). The germline CDR1 and CDR2 sequences are SGHRS and YFSETQ. Trimming shortened V by 4 bases and J by 0 bases, and 11 bases separated the two germline ends. This CDR3 has 14 amino acids. CDR3 in amino acids: CASSPWDTSYEQYF. CDR3 DNA: TGCGCCAGCAGCCCGTGGGACACCTCCTACGAGCAGTACTTC.

The genes are TRBV14 and TRBJ2-7, with 7 bases fitting TRBD1. The CDR3 contains 13 residues. The ends lost 8 bases at V and 4 bases at J; junction bases unmatched: 8. Germline V gives CDR1 SGHDN, CDR2 FVKESK. The CDR3, as DNA: TGTGCCAGCGCCCGGGGACAGTCATACGAGCAGTACTTC. Encoded protein: CASARGQSYEQYF.

The genes are TRBV10-3 and TRBJ2-7; a weak D match, TRBD1 (7 bases). The CDR3 sequence is 13 residues long. Trimming took 3 bases from V and 2 from J, leaving 8 bases between them. CDR1 and CDR2 from the germline V gene are ENHRY and SYGVKD. The CDR3 protein is CAISDRGAYEQYF. The CDR3 bases are TGTGCCATCAGTGACAGGGGGGCCTACGAGCAGTACTTC.

The chain carries TRBV28 and TRBJ2-7, with 9 bases aligning to TRBD2. J lost 4 bases, V lost 6 bases, and 7 bases had no gene match. In germline, CDR1 is MDHEN, CDR2 SYDVKM. This CDR3 is 14 amino acids long. The CDR3 sequence is CASSSPLAGYEQYF. The CDR3 nucleotides are TGTGCCAGCAGCTCACCGCTAGCGGGATACGAGCAGTACTTC.

The chain couples TRBV15 to TRBJ2-5; maybe TRBD2 (5 bases). Germline CDR1 LNHNV, CDR2 YYDKDF (reference sequence). The germline V and J ends were trimmed by 8 bases and 5 bases, with 18 bases remaining between them. The CDR3 runs to 14 residues. CDR3 sequence reads: CATQLGVSGETQYF. CDR3 DNA: TGTGCCACCCAGTTGGGAGTTTCGGGGGAGACCCAGTACTTC.

The chain is built from TRBV7-3 and TRBJ2-7; 13 bases match TRBD2. The germline gives CDR1 SGHTA, CDR2 FQGTGA. V was clipped by 2 bases and J by 6 bases; unmatched bases: 7. The CDR3 extends over 16 amino acids. The CDR3 DNA is TGTGCCAGCAGCTTAGTAGGAGGACTAGCGGGAGCCGAGCAGTACTTC. Its protein product is CASSLVGGLAGAEQYF.

The rearrangement links TRBV27 to TRBJ1-5; 8 positions match TRBD1. The germline CDR1 and CDR2 sequences are MNHEY and SMNVEV (reference sequence). V was clipped by 7 bases and J by 5 bases; unmatched bases: 10. The CDR3 sequence is 15 residues long. CDR3 sequence reads: CASIPSDRVHQPQHF. The DNA of the CDR3 is TGTGCCAGCATACCTTCGGACAGGGTCCATCAGCCCCAGCATTTT.

The chain joins TRBV3-1 (or the pseudogene TRBV3-2) to TRBJ2-1; TRBD1 is a possible D gene (6 bases). The V gene lost 4 bases and the J gene lost 5 bases, with 18 bases spanning the gap. This CDR3 spans 16 amino acids. Germline assignment: CDR1 LGHDT and CDR2 YNNKEL (reference sequence). CDR3 nucleotide sequence: TGTGCCAGCAGCCCAAACTTTTGGGGGCGGGACAATGAGCAGTTCTTC. Translation: CASSPNFWGRDNEQFF.

V gene TRBV7-6 combines with J gene TRBJ2-2, with a weak D call TRBD2 (6 bases). Germline V CDR1 and CDR2: SGHVS, FNYEAQ. The CDR3 is 13 residues long. The V end was cut by 5 bases, the J end by 8 bases, with 12 bases between. Written as DNA, the CDR3 is TGTGCCAGCAGCGTGGGACTCGGGGGGGAGCTGTTTTTT. Its protein product is CASSVGLGGELFF.